This TCR beta chain emerged from a study of blood T cell repertoires in COVID-19. V shed 6 bases and J shed 4 bases, with 18 bases lying between them. The CDR3 covers 15 residues. Looked up from germline, CDR1 is MDHEN and CDR2 is SYDVKM. This clone was observed a few times. Sequenced by immunoSEQ multiplex PCR; TCRdb stores in-frame clones only, minus some. Altogether approximately 74,000 clones are present, just over 85% being singletons, with the ten largest covering 1.9%. The material sequenced was peripheral blood. The TCR comes from a woman at least 80 years old with active or convalescent COVID-19. The chain employs TRBV28 and TRBJ1-1, with TRBD1 as a possible D gene (6 bases). CDR3 nucleotide sequence: TGTGCCAGCAGCATCCCTCGGGCAGGGGTCACTGAAGCTTTCTTT. As protein: CASSIPRAGVTEAFF. The whole variable domain, filled in from reference TRBV28 and TRBJ1-1, reads DVKVTQSSRYLVKRTGEKVFLECVQDMDHENMFWYRQDPGLGLRLIYFSYDVKMKEKGDIPEGYSVSREKKERFSLILESASTNQTSMYLCASSIPRAGVTEAFFGQGTRLTVV.